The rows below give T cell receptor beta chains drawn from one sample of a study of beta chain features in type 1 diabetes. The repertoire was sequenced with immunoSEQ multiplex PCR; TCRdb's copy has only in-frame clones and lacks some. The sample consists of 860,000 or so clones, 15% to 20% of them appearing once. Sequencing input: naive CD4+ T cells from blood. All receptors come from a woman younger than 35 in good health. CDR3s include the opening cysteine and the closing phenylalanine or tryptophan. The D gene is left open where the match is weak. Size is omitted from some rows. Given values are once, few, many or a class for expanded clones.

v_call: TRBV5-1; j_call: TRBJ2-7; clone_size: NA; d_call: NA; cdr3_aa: CASSPGRDSEQYF; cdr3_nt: TGCGCCAGCAGCCCGGGACGGGACTCCGAGCAGTACTTC
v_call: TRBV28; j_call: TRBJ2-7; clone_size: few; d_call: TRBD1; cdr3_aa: CASRTPGTGSYEQYF; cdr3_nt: TGTGCCAGCAGAACCCCCGGGACAGGATCCTACGAGCAGTACTTC
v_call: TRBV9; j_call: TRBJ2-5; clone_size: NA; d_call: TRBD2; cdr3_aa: CASSRSGTNQETQYF; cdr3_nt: TGTGCCAGCAGCCGTAGCGGGACCAACCAAGAGACCCAGTACTTC
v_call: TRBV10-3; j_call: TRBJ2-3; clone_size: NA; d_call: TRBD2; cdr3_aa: CAISPGLTNTDTQYF; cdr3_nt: TGTGCCATCAGCCCGGGACTAACAAACACAGATACGCAGTATTTT
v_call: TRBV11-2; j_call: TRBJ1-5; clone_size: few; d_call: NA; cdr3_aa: CASSLPRRTAGNQPQHF; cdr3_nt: TGTGCCAGCAGCTTACCCAGACGGACGGCCGGCAATCAGCCCCAGCATTTT
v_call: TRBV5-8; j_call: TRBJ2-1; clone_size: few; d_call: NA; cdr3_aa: CASSHSGLDNEQFF; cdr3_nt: TGTGCCAGCAGCCACTCGGGGTTGGACAATGAGCAGTTCTTC
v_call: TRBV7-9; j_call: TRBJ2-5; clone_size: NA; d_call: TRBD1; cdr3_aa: CASSPWTGGAETQYF; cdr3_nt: TGTGCCAGCAGCCCGTGGACAGGGGGCGCGGAGACCCAGTACTTC
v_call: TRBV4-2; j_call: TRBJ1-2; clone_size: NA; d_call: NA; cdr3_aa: CASSAPTGDIYGYTF; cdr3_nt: TGTGCCAGCAGCGCCCCGACAGGAGACATCTATGGCTACACCTTC
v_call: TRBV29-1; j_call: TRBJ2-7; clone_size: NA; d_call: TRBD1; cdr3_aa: CSAEDRAYVYEQYF; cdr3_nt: TGCAGCGCAGAAGACAGGGCCTATGTCTACGAGCAGTACTTC
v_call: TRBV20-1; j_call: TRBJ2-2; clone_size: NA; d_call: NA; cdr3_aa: CSAMSYGELFF; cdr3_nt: TGCAGTGCTATGTCTTACGGGGAGCTGTTTTTT
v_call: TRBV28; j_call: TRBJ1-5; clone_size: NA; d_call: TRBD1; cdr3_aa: CASSQTGQGEHQPQHF; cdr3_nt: TGTGCCAGCAGCCAAACCGGACAGGGAGAACATCAGCCCCAGCATTTT
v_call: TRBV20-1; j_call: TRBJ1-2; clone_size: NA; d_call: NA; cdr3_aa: CSAPHPLSYTF; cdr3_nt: TGCAGTGCCCCCCACCCCCTAAGCTACACCTTC